Shown below are 5 T cell receptor beta chains from a single sample sequenced in a study of Graves' ophthalmopathy and Graves' hyperthyroidism (dated by TCRdb to between 2017 and 2018). Sequencing relied on an Illumina HiSeq 2000. For repertoire sequencing, the TCR beta CDR3 regions were amplified from RNA transcripts. HTBI primers and the Qiagen OneStep RT-PCR kit were used in a first-round RT-PCR, which was followed by a second-round multiplex PCR, size selection and purification. The public reads were reanalyzed by TCRdb: fastp trimming at Q25, MiXCR alignment, in-frame beta chains only. Entries are consolidated by CDR3 protein sequence, retaining the most common genes and DNA. This sample gives some 400,000 distinct CDR3 sequences in total; about 16% of them show up just once. The ten largest clones represent roughly 1.4% of the sample. The sample taken for sequencing was peripheral blood. The receptor source for this set is a woman younger than 35 with Graves' ophthalmopathy. Donor details come from another sample of the same person, matched by shared clones.

This clonotype was seen many times. The chain uses TRBV10-3 and TRBJ2-7, with a tentative D call TRBD1 (5 bases). The ends were cut back, 4 bases at V and 3 bases at J, with 16 bases in the middle. CDR3 length: 15 amino acids. Germline CDR1 is ENHRY and CDR2 is SYGVKD. CDR3 protein: CAISGFSQGSYEQYF. In DNA, the CDR3 is TGTGCCATCAGTGGCTTCTCCCAGGGTAGCTACGAGCAGTACTTC.

This sequence joins TRBV24-1 and TRBJ2-5; D could derive from TRBD1 or TRBD2 (5 bases each). With 3 bases removed from V and 4 bases from J, the gap between germline ends came to 11 bases. The CDR3 runs to 14 residues. CDR1 and CDR2 (germline): KGHDR, SFDVKD. As DNA, the CDR3 is TGTGCCACCAGTGATCTCGGGGCGGGAGAGACCCAGTACTTC. Protein sequence: CATSDLGAGETQYF.

This clonotype was seen at least ten times. The genes are TRBV20-1 and TRBJ2-7, with TRBD2 identical over 12 bases. Looked up from germline, CDR1 is DFQATT and CDR2 is SNEGSKA (reference sequence). After removal of 4 bases from V and 2 bases from J, the junction contained 3 bases not matched to a gene. The CDR3 is 14 amino acids. CDR3 DNA sequence: TGCAGTGCTATGAGACTAGCGGGAGCCTACGAGCAGTACTTC. Translating it yields CSAMRLAGAYEQYF.

This clonotype came up many times. This sequence joins TRBV29-1 and TRBJ2-4, with D perhaps matching TRBD2 (6 bases). V was trimmed by 2 bases and J by 9 bases, leaving 17 bases between them. This CDR3 has 14 residues. CDR1 is SQVTM and CDR2 is ANQGSEA in the germline V gene. CDR3 sequence: CSVELTGSHSIQYF. As DNA, the CDR3 is TGCAGCGTTGAACTCACCGGGAGTCATAGCATTCAGTACTTC.

This clonotype was detected ten times or more. V usage is TRBV6-2 or TRBV6-3 and J usage is TRBJ2-6; TRBD2 is a possible D gene (6 bases). Trimming pared 4 bases from V and 0 bases from J, leaving 13 bases between. The CDR3 is 17 amino acids. The V gene's germline CDR1 is MNHEY and CDR2 SVGEGT. CDR3 sequence (DNA): TGTGCCAGCAGTTCATGGGACGGGAGCTCTGGGGCCAACGTCCTGACTTTC. It is translated as CASSSWDGSSGANVLTF.